These T cell receptor beta chains were read from a single sample in a study of T cell repertoires in cytomegalovirus infection. Their antigen targets remain unknown. MiXCR was run by TCRdb on the reads, yielding one entry per CDR3 protein. The data contain 650,000 to 900,000 distinct CDR3 sequences, 25% to 35% of them singletons. This material consisted of cultured CD8+ T cells from PBMCs, taken from culture after CMV antigen stimulation. Receptors originate from a human donor in good health (CMV status not recorded). Some clones in this sample may be carry-over from other donors' samples. Each CDR3 is given with its conserved first and last residue. D genes are given only for firm matches. Not every row has a clone size; where given, it reads once, few, many or a size class.

d_call: -; v_call: TRBV27; clone_size: few; j_call: TRBJ1-6; cdr3_aa: CASSLRSHSPLHF; cdr3_nt: TGTGCCAGCAGTTTGCGAAGTCATTCACCCCTCCACTTT
d_call: -; v_call: TRBV5-4; clone_size: many; j_call: TRBJ2-5; cdr3_aa: CASSLGLQETQYF; cdr3_nt: TGTGCCAGCAGCTTGGGACTTCAAGAGACCCAGTACTTC
d_call: -; v_call: TRBV2; clone_size: few; j_call: TRBJ2-7; cdr3_aa: CASSESVLYEQYF; cdr3_nt: TGTGCCAGCAGTGAATCCGTACTCTACGAGCAGTACTTC
d_call: TRBD2; v_call: TRBV7-6; clone_size: few; j_call: TRBJ2-3; cdr3_aa: CASSLSSSGSGDTQYF; cdr3_nt: TGTGCCAGCAGCTTAAGCTCTAGCGGGTCGGGAGATACGCAGTATTTT
d_call: TRBD1; v_call: TRBV27; clone_size: few; j_call: TRBJ1-2; cdr3_aa: CASGQGAGYGYTF; cdr3_nt: TGTGCCAGCGGCCAGGGGGCCGGCTATGGCTACACCTTC
d_call: -; v_call: TRBV7-6; clone_size: many; j_call: TRBJ2-2; cdr3_aa: CASSLGHNTGELFF; cdr3_nt: TGTGCCAGCAGCTTAGGGCATAACACCGGGGAGCTGTTTTTT
d_call: -; v_call: TRBV5-4; clone_size: few; j_call: TRBJ1-1; cdr3_aa: CASSLDIGNTEAFF; cdr3_nt: TGTGCCAGCAGCTTGGACATTGGAAACACTGAAGCTTTCTTT
d_call: TRBD2; v_call: TRBV27; clone_size: -; j_call: TRBJ2-1; cdr3_aa: CASSSPSGVYNEQFF; cdr3_nt: TGTGCCAGCTCAAGCCCTAGCGGGGTCTACAATGAGCAGTTCTTC
d_call: -; v_call: TRBV2; clone_size: -; j_call: TRBJ1-1; cdr3_aa: CASPSGYAFF; cdr3_nt: TGTGCCAGCCCGTCGGGGTACGCTTTCTTT
d_call: -; v_call: TRBV19; clone_size: -; j_call: TRBJ2-1; cdr3_aa: CASSPLGEYEQFF; cdr3_nt: TGTGCCAGTAGTCCGCTTGGAGAATATGAGCAGTTCTTC
d_call: -; v_call: TRBV7-6; clone_size: -; j_call: TRBJ1-1; cdr3_aa: CASSPRGADTEAFF; cdr3_nt: TGTGCCAGCAGCCCCAGGGGCGCGGACACTGAAGCTTTCTTT
d_call: TRBD1; v_call: TRBV7-6; clone_size: -; j_call: TRBJ1-4; cdr3_aa: CASSLDRATEEKLFF; cdr3_nt: TGTGCCAGCAGCTTGGACAGGGCGACTGAGGAGAAACTGTTTTTT
d_call: -; v_call: TRBV6-5; clone_size: -; j_call: TRBJ1-3; cdr3_aa: CASRHGTSGNTIYF; cdr3_nt: TGTGCCAGCAGACACGGAACCTCTGGAAACACCATATATTTT
d_call: TRBD2; v_call: TRBV6-6; clone_size: -; j_call: TRBJ2-5; cdr3_aa: CASRGGVRETQYF; cdr3_nt: TGTGCCAGCAGGGGGGGGGTTAGGGAGACCCAGTACTTC
d_call: -; v_call: TRBV7-6; clone_size: few; j_call: TRBJ1-2; cdr3_aa: CASSLGGQDYGYTF; cdr3_nt: TGTGCCAGCAGCTTAGGGGGCCAGGACTATGGCTACACCTTC
d_call: -; v_call: TRBV7-9; clone_size: -; j_call: TRBJ2-3; cdr3_aa: CASSHPTTRITDTQYF; cdr3_nt: TGTGCCAGCAGCCATCCAACGACTAGAATCACAGATACGCAGTATTTT
d_call: -; v_call: TRBV7-6; clone_size: once; j_call: TRBJ2-2; cdr3_aa: CAIRETGELFF; cdr3_nt: TGTGCGATTCGGGAGACCGGGGAGCTGTTTTTT
d_call: -; v_call: TRBV15; clone_size: -; j_call: TRBJ1-4; cdr3_aa: CATSRDGGSGEKLFF; cdr3_nt: TGTGCCACCAGCAGAGATGGGGGCAGTGGTGAAAAACTGTTTTTT
d_call: -; v_call: TRBV5-1; clone_size: -; j_call: TRBJ1-1; cdr3_aa: CASSWIGPLWTEAFF; cdr3_nt: TGCGCCAGCAGCTGGATTGGGCCCCTATGGACTGAAGCTTTCTTT
d_call: TRBD1; v_call: TRBV7-9; clone_size: -; j_call: TRBJ1-5; cdr3_aa: CASSFDRERGQPQHF; cdr3_nt: TGTGCCAGCAGCTTTGACAGGGAACGAGGACAGCCCCAGCATTTT
d_call: TRBD1; v_call: TRBV5-6; clone_size: -; j_call: TRBJ2-1; cdr3_aa: CASSGTPGTEYNEQFF; cdr3_nt: TGTGCCAGCAGCGGAACCCCCGGGACAGAGTACAATGAGCAGTTCTTC
d_call: TRBD2; v_call: TRBV11-3; clone_size: -; j_call: TRBJ2-1; cdr3_aa: CASSAGLAEYNEQFF; cdr3_nt: TGTGCCAGCAGCGCGGGACTAGCGGAATACAATGAGCAGTTCTTC
d_call: -; v_call: TRBV19; clone_size: -; j_call: TRBJ1-1; cdr3_aa: CASSIIGLTEAFF; cdr3_nt: TGTGCCAGTAGTATCATAGGGCTCACTGAAGCTTTCTTT
d_call: -; v_call: TRBV28; clone_size: few; j_call: TRBJ1-1; cdr3_aa: CASSPGSPGDTEAFF; cdr3_nt: TGTGCCAGCAGTCCCGGATCCCCAGGGGACACTGAAGCTTTCTTT
d_call: TRBD1; v_call: TRBV19; clone_size: few; j_call: TRBJ1-1; cdr3_aa: CASSMDRDENTEAFF; cdr3_nt: TGTGCCAGTAGTATGGACAGGGACGAGAACACTGAAGCTTTCTTT
d_call: TRBD1; v_call: TRBV20-1; clone_size: -; j_call: TRBJ2-1; cdr3_aa: CSAGTAYNEQFF; cdr3_nt: TGCAGTGCCGGGACAGCATACAATGAGCAGTTCTTC
d_call: TRBD1; v_call: TRBV12-3/TRBV12-4; clone_size: -; j_call: TRBJ2-1; cdr3_aa: CASIPAGDRAWWYNEQFF; cdr3_nt: TGTGCCAGCATCCCCGCCGGGGACAGGGCATGGTGGTACAATGAGCAGTTCTTC
d_call: -; v_call: TRBV7-2; clone_size: many; j_call: TRBJ2-3; cdr3_aa: CASSLAQELRTDTQYF; cdr3_nt: TGTGCCAGCAGCTTAGCCCAGGAACTCCGCACAGATACGCAGTATTTT
d_call: TRBD1; v_call: TRBV6-2/TRBV6-3; clone_size: few; j_call: TRBJ1-1; cdr3_aa: CASSFPGGMNTEAFF; cdr3_nt: TGTGCCAGCAGTTTCCCAGGGGGAATGAACACTGAAGCTTTCTTT
d_call: TRBD1; v_call: TRBV7-3; clone_size: few; j_call: TRBJ2-2; cdr3_aa: CASSLEGQGTGELFF; cdr3_nt: TGTGCCAGCAGCTTAGAGGGACAGGGTACCGGGGAGCTGTTTTTT